Presented here are 29 T cell receptor beta chains from one specimen sequenced in a study of cytomegalovirus exposure and HLA in healthy donors (dated 2017 in TCRdb). The library relied on the immunoSEQ multiplex PCR assay. The multiplex PCR relied on a mix of 60 forward primers for TCR Vbeta segments and 13 reverse primers for TCR Jbeta segments. Here the immuneACCESS table is served through TCRdb, limited to in-frame sequences with V and J called. Missing clones are a known gap in these copies; in checked studies unresolved V genes cover under half, and the rest lacks a known reason. In this sample the table shows roughly 150,000 clones, around 83% of which occur a single time. The top ten clonotypes cover 7% to 9.5% of the sample. Sequencing used PBMCs. These receptors were collected from a male donor in good health and CMV-seropositive.

This clone was picked up one time. J is TRBJ1-2 and V is TRBV30; 7 nucleotides match TRBD1. V dropped 2 bases and J dropped 4; count of bases not matched to a gene: 4. This CDR3 is built from 13 residues. Germline V gene data show CDR1 as GTSNPN and CDR2 as SVGIG (reference sequence). Written as DNA, the CDR3 is TGTGCCTGGAGTCGGGACAGCGTCTATGGCTACACCTTC. Residues: CAWSRDSVYGYTF.

The chain is built from TRBV11-2 and TRBJ2-3; D not certain. The CDR3 runs 12 residues. Germline V CDR1 and CDR2: SGHAT, FQNNGV. The V gene lost 5 bases and the J gene lost 6 bases, with 9 bases spanning the gap. CDR3 region: CASSLIADTQYF. The CDR3, as DNA: TGTGCCAGCAGCCTTATAGCCGATACGCAGTATTTT.

The V and J genes are TRBV5-1 and TRBJ2-7, with 10 bases fitting TRBD1. The germline gives CDR1 SGHRS, CDR2 YFSETQ. The J segment lost 4 bases and the V segment lost 1 base, leaving 2 bases of the junction unmatched. The CDR3 has 14 residues. CDR3: CASSLRDRGYEQYF. In nucleotides, the CDR3 is TGCGCCAGCAGCTTGAGGGACAGGGGATACGAGCAGTACTTC.

The J gene is TRBJ1-3, the V gene TRBV2; tentatively, D is TRBD1 (6 bases). This CDR3 spans 16 amino acids. V gave up 6 bases and J gave up 0 bases, with 15 bases separating them. Per the germline V gene, CDR1 is SNHLY and CDR2 is FYNNEI. The CDR3 sequence is CASSQEGVFSGNTIYF. For the CDR3, the DNA is TGTGCCAGCAGCCAAGAGGGGGTCTTCTCTGGAAACACCATATATTTT.

The chain joins TRBV7-8 to TRBJ2-3; possible D gene TRBD1, 5 bases. The ends were cut back, 2 bases at V and 4 bases at J, with 7 bases in the middle. CDR1 is SGHVS, CDR2 FQNEAQ, per germline. CDR3 length equals 13 residues. The CDR3 region is CASSLQGSDTQYF. CDR3 coding DNA: TGTGCCAGCAGCTTACAGGGTTCAGATACGCAGTATTTT.

This clone was seen only a few times. This chain connects TRBV7-6 to TRBJ2-5, with D perhaps TRBD2 (6 bases). Germline CDR1 reads SGHVS; CDR2 reads FNYEAQ. Trimming removed 0 bases from V and 4 bases from J, with 18 bases in between. The CDR3 consists of 17 residues. CDR3 DNA: TGTGCCAGCAGCTTAGCGCCCGCCGGCGGGATGGGAGAGACCCAGTACTTC. Translating gives CASSLAPAGGMGETQYF.

V gene TRBV18 combines with J gene TRBJ2-7, with D possibly being TRBD1 (6 bases). Germline V gene lookup returns CDR1 KGHSH and CDR2 LQKENI. V was shortened by 1 base and J by 7 bases, with 14 bases between the two germline ends. The CDR3 length is 14 residues. CDR3 sequence (DNA): TGTGCCAGCTCACCACTGCCCAGGGGTGTAGAGCAGTACTTC. This gives the protein CASSPLPRGVEQYF.

This clone was seen a single time. This sequence joins TRBV4-3 and TRBJ2-7; TRBD1 matches 9 bases. The germline V gene has CDR1 LGHNA and CDR2 YSLEER. CDR3 size: 14 residues. Trimming cost V 4 bases and J 2 bases; bases outside gene matches: 3. The CDR3 region is CASSLGQGPYEQYF. In nucleotides, the CDR3 is TGCGCCAGCAGCCTGGGACAGGGACCCTACGAGCAGTACTTC.

The chain employs TRBV2 and TRBJ2-2; 9 nucleotides align to TRBD2. Germline-derived CDR1 and CDR2 are SNHLY and FYNNEI. J gave up 6 bases and V 4 bases, and 3 bases lay outside the gene matches. The CDR3 sequence is 14 residues long. The CDR3 nucleotides read TGTGCCAGCAGTGGTAGCGGGGGCGCCGGGGAGCTGTTTTTT. Residues: CASSGSGGAGELFF.

The rearrangement uses TRBV9 and TRBJ2-7; no clear D gene. V dropped 0 bases and J dropped 2 bases, with 3 bases sitting between them. This CDR3 comprises 12 residues. Germline loops: CDR1 SGDLS, CDR2 YYNGEE. CDR3: CASSVAPYEQYF. CDR3 DNA: TGTGCCAGCAGCGTAGCTCCCTACGAGCAGTACTTC.

The CDR3 is CASSTGGLAPYEQYF. The CDR3 DNA sequence: TGTGCCAGCAGCACAGGGGGGCTAGCGCCTTACGAGCAGTACTTC. This rearrangement joins TRBV21-1 to TRBJ2-7; the table names TRBD1, a call not compared with the DNA. TRBV21-1 is deemed a pseudogene. This CDR3 spans 15 amino acids.

The J gene is TRBJ2-6, the V gene TRBV27, with TRBD1 matching over 7 bases. This CDR3 is built from 15 residues. V lost 5 bases and J lost 2; bases outside the gene matches: 3. Per the germline V gene, CDR1 is MNHEY and CDR2 is SMNVEV (reference sequence). DNA for the CDR3: TGTGCCAGCAGTACTGGGACAGCTGGGGCCAACGTCCTGACTTTC. It codes for CASSTGTAGANVLTF.

Remarks on this clone: This sample also contains other DNA sequences that code for the same CDR3. The chain combines TRBV5-6 with TRBJ1-4; no clear D gene. This CDR3 has 12 amino acids. Trimming took 5 bases from V and 12 from J, leaving 14 bases between them. In germline, CDR1 is SGHDT, CDR2 YYEEEE. This CDR3 reads CASSLRGRELFF. The DNA of the CDR3 is TGTGCCAGCAGTTTGAGAGGGAGGGAACTGTTTTTT. Variable domain in full (rest from reference TRBV5-6 and TRBJ1-4): DAGVTQSPTHLIKTRGQQVTLRCSPKSGHDTVSWYQQALGQGPQFIFQYYEEEERQRGNFPDRFSGHQFPNYSSELNVNALLLGDSALYLCASSLRGRELFFGSGTQLSVL.

The rearrangement links TRBV29-1 to TRBJ2-2; no reliable D call. The CDR3 is made up of 13 amino acids. Germline CDR1 reads SQVTM; CDR2 reads ANQGSEA. The V gene lost 5 bases and the J gene lost 4 bases, with 11 bases spanning the gap. CDR3 sequence reads: CSVSTRTTGELFF. Here the CDR3 DNA reads TGCAGCGTTTCGACAAGAACCACCGGGGAGCTGTTTTTT.

V gene TRBV6-6 combines with J gene TRBJ1-3, with a possible D match to TRBD1 (5 bases). The CDR3 runs 13 residues. Germline V CDR1 and CDR2: MNHNY, SVGAGI (reference sequence). Trimming shortened V by 7 bases and J by 3 bases, and 10 bases separated the two germline ends. This CDR3 is CASNLGGGNTIYF. The CDR3 region has the DNA TGTGCCAGCAATTTGGGGGGTGGAAACACCATATATTTT.

The chain has TRBV14 and TRBJ2-1; 10 bases are a match to TRBD2. Trimming at V came to 4 bases and at J to 12 bases, leaving 9 bases not matched to a gene. The germline gives CDR1 SGHDN, CDR2 FVKESK. The CDR3 length is 14 residues. CDR3 sequence (DNA): TGTGCCAGCAGCCCCCGACTAGCGGGTGCCGCGCAGTTCTTC. It specifies CASSPRLAGAAQFF.

V gene TRBV2 combines with J gene TRBJ1-1; D may be TRBD1 (5 bases). Germline-derived CDR1 and CDR2 are SNHLY and FYNNEI. This CDR3 contains 13 residues. V dropped 8 bases and J dropped 5 bases, with 15 bases sitting between them. CDR3 bases: TGTGCCAGCGTTTGGCAGGGTGGGACTGAAGCTTTCTTT. This gives the protein CASVWQGGTEAFF.

The genes are TRBV4-1 and TRBJ1-5; D gene unclear. This CDR3 comprises 15 residues. CDR1 MGHRA and CDR2 YSYEKL come from the germline V gene. Trimming removed 5 bases from V and 2 bases from J, with 13 bases in between. CDR3 nucleotide sequence: TGCGCCAGCAGCTCAGAGGGTGAGGGCAATCAGCCCCAGCATTTT. Protein sequence: CASSSEGEGNQPQHF.

The CDR3 protein is CASRPGLAVRDTQYF. For the CDR3, the DNA is TGTGCCAGCAGGCCGGGACTAGCGGTTCGAGATACGCAGTATTTT. The rearrangement links TRBV27 to TRBJ2-3; TRBD2 matches at 11 bases. CDR1 and CDR2 from the germline V gene are MNHEY and SMNVEV (reference sequence). This CDR3 has 15 amino acids. With 6 bases clipped from V and 5 bases from J, the junction kept 7 bases outside the gene matches.

This clone has only one observation. This chain uses TRBV10-1 with TRBJ1-2; D is uncertain. Germline V CDR1 and CDR2: WNHNN, SYGVQD (reference sequence). This CDR3 is built from 13 residues. Trimming shortened V by 5 bases and J by 4 bases, and 11 bases separated the two germline ends. CDR3 sequence (DNA): TGCGCCAGCAGTCACAGTTCTCCCTATGGCTACACCTTC. This gives the protein CASSHSSPYGYTF.

The chain links TRBV5-1 to TRBJ2-4; D perhaps matches TRBD2 (6 bases). V dropped 4 bases and J dropped 12 bases, with 23 bases sitting between them. This CDR3 comprises 15 residues. The germline V gene encodes CDR1 SGHRS and CDR2 YFSETQ. The CDR3 is CASSAELASKDSQYF. The CDR3 nucleotides read TGCGCCAGCAGCGCGGAACTAGCATCCAAAGACAGTCAGTACTTC.

Regarding this clone: The same CDR3 arises from other DNA sequences in this sample as well. The J gene is TRBJ2-7, the V gene TRBV4-3, with 13 positions matching TRBD2. V was pared by 3 bases and J by 6 bases, with 11 bases of the junction left unmatched. CDR1 is LGHNA, CDR2 YSLEER, per germline. The CDR3 is made up of 17 amino acids. The CDR3 nucleotides are TGCGCCAGCAGCCAGTCGGTGGGACTAGCGGGAAAGGGCGAGCAGTACTTC. This sequence encodes CASSQSVGLAGKGEQYF.

This chain links TRBV16 with TRBJ2-1; D is undetermined. The CDR3 spans 12 residues. Germline assignment: CDR1 KGHSY and CDR2 FQNENV. Trimming removed 0 bases from V and 15 bases from J, with 12 bases in between. The CDR3 here is CASSQSVYEVFF. In DNA, the CDR3 is TGTGCCAGCAGCCAATCGGTCTATGAGGTGTTCTTC.

The gene calls are TRBV7-8 and TRBJ2-7, with 9 positions matching TRBD1. The germline V gene encodes CDR1 SGHVS and CDR2 FQNEAQ. This CDR3 has 14 residues. V dropped 8 bases and J dropped 6; count of bases not matched to a gene: 11. CDR3 nucleotide sequence: TGTGCCAGCGTATGGAGGGACAGGGACGGCGAGCAGTACTTC. It is translated as CASVWRDRDGEQYF.

About this clone itself: An end of the junction does not agree with germline; a read error may underlie this. The chain carries TRBV5-1 and TRBJ2-7, with D possibly TRBD1 on 6 matching bases. The CDR3 extends over 13 amino acids. CDR1 and CDR2 (germline): SGHRS, YFSETQ. CDR3 loop: CASSSGRDTTQHF. The CDR3, as DNA: TGCGCCAGCAGCTCTGGACGGGACACCACCCAGCACTTC.

The chain uses TRBV18 and TRBJ1-1; D not certain. Trimming took 0 bases from V and 3 from J, leaving 8 bases between them. The germline V gene has CDR1 KGHSH and CDR2 LQKENI. CDR3 length: 14 residues. CDR3 sequence (DNA): TGTGCCAGCTCACCACCGGGAGGATACACTGAAGCTTTCTTT. Encoded protein: CASSPPGGYTEAFF.

This rearrangement joins TRBV10-3 to TRBJ1-2; tentatively, D is TRBD1 (6 bases). The V end was cut by 7 bases, the J end by 4 bases, with 13 bases between. The germline gives CDR1 ENHRY, CDR2 SYGVKD. CDR3 length: 13 residues. DNA for the CDR3: TGTGCCATCACCCGACAGGACGTCTATGGCTACACCTTC. As protein: CAITRQDVYGYTF.

This clone was counted once. The V and J genes are TRBV19 and TRBJ1-5, with a weak D call TRBD1 (5 bases). The V end was cut by 6 bases, the J end by 4 bases, with 13 bases between. This CDR3 contains 14 residues. Germline lookup yields CDR1 LNHDA and CDR2 SQIVND (reference sequence). In DNA, the CDR3 is TGTGCCAGTAGATCGCTGGGGCTGAATCAGCCCCAGCATTTT. This codes for CASRSLGLNQPQHF. Looking up the rest from reference TRBV19 and TRBJ1-5 gives the full variable domain: DGGITQSPKYLFRKEGQNVTLSCEQNLNHDAMYWYRQDPGQGLRLIYYSQIVNDFQKGDIAEGYSVSREKKESFPLTVTSAQKNPTAFYLCASRSLGLNQPQHFGDGTRLSIL.

The J gene is TRBJ1-1, the V gene TRBV28; the D gene is possibly TRBD1 (6 bases). The CDR3 length is 15 residues. Deletions cut 1 base from V and 6 bases from J, with 15 bases between. CDR1 and CDR2 from the germline V gene are MDHEN and SYDVKM. CDR3 sequence: CASSLLADRGPEAFF. The CDR3 DNA sequence: TGTGCCAGCAGTTTATTGGCGGACAGAGGACCTGAAGCTTTCTTT.